The present TCR beta chain was sequenced within a study of regulatory T cells in long-lasting Graves disease. Time point denoted: newly diagnosed GD, antithyroid drugs for less than 3 months. PBMC RNA was the source of the TCR library. Researchers made TCR beta libraries by using iRepertoire HTBI primers and running Arm-PCR on CDR3 regions. TCRdb re-derived calls from the multiplex PCR reads in MiXCR, one entry per CDR3 protein. The data contain 360,000 or so distinct CDR3 sequences, roughly 15% of them seen just once; the ten biggest clones take up 20% to 25%. CDR3 length: 16 amino acids. Germline values: CDR1 MNHNS, CDR2 SASEGT. The V gene lost 2 bases and the J gene lost 4 bases, with 17 bases spanning the gap. This clonotype was seen more than once but under ten times. Its antigen is not known. Findings and caveats of the study: The work looked only at peripheral blood and did not look at thyroid tissue. Persistent cases of Graves' showed reduced TCR diversity relative to newly diagnosed patients.

These same data were also listed under a study on T cells in Graves' hyperthyroidism and ophthalmopathy. That paper adds: Most expanded thyroid clonotypes above 0.001 also appeared in blood.

This sample comprised peripheral blood mononuclear cells (PBMCs), obtained at new diagnosis, from a patient treated with antithyroid drugs. This sequence joins TRBV6-1 and TRBJ2-5; tentative D call: TRBD2 (7 bases). The TCR was taken from a woman aged 18-29 years with Graves disease. As DNA, the CDR3 is TGTGCCAGCAGTGAATCTCAGGGGTGGGGGGGAGAGACCCAGTACTTC. It codes for CASSESQGWGGETQYF.